The rows below give T cell receptor beta chains drawn from one sample of a study of chemoradiotherapy in HPV16-positive cancers. Some clones are missing from TCRdb's copy, which holds only in-frame ones; the method was immunoSEQ multiplex PCR. Of 1,500 to 2,000 clones in the sample, 85% to 95% were seen once. Here the sequenced sample was tumor tissue, taken from a patient who underwent chemoradiotherapy. All receptors derive from a human donor with HPV-associated anogenital cancer. CDR3s include the opening cysteine and the closing phenylalanine or tryptophan. Expanded clones are given a class, and other clones once, few, many or no size at all.

.	TRBV2	TRBJ1-6	CASSADRGYSPLHF
once	TRBV7-3	TRBJ1-4	CASSADRLEGNEKLFF
.	TRBV7-2	TRBJ2-7	CASSLAVTSPYEQYF
once	TRBV9	TRBJ1-2	CASRGTGYYGYTF
.	TRBV6-1	TRBJ1-4	CASREQGYTNEKLFF
few	TRBV7-3	TRBJ2-5	CASSLLGSSGQETQYF
.	TRBV27	TRBJ1-1	CASSLSWGTTEAFF
.	TRBV6-5	TRBJ2-7	CASSSPKGSYEQYF
.	TRBV10-3	TRBJ2-1	CAISELAATYNEQFF
.	TRBV9	TRBJ2-3	CASSAGADTQYF
.	TRBV4-3	TRBJ2-5	CASSQDRGSGGRGETQYF
.	TRBV4-3	TRBJ1-2	CASSLADRRSGYTF
once	TRBV6-1	TRBJ1-5	CALGAGRNQPQHF
.	TRBV5-1	TRBJ2-5	CASSFKQGQETQYF
few	TRBV10-3	TRBJ2-7	CAISESTPRYEQYF